One and the same sample provided the 15 T cell receptor beta chains below, sequenced in a study of shared clonotypes between healthy human individuals. Assay used: immunoSEQ multiplex PCR; TCRdb lists only in-frame clones, some missing. The table has about 2.4 million clones, more than 90% seen once. The sequencing sample was made of naive CD4+ T cells sorted from blood. Subset denoted: CD45RA+ positively selected. Receptor source: a man aged 18 to 35 in good health.

In DNA, the CDR3 is TGTGCTAGTGCCAGGACAGAAACTTACGAGCAGTACTTC. It encodes CASARTETYEQYF. V usage is TRBV12-5 and J usage is TRBJ2-7; maybe TRBD1 (6 bases). The germline gives CDR1 LGHNT, CDR2 FRNRAP. The CDR3 covers 13 residues. V lost 7 bases, J lost 4 bases, and 14 bases lay in between. Full variable domain (missing parts from reference TRBV12-5 and TRBJ2-7): DARVTQTPRHKVTEMGQEVTMRCQPILGHNTVFWYRQTMMQGLELLAYFRNRAPLDDSGMPKDRFSAEMPDATLATLKIQPSEPRDSAVYFCASARTETYEQYFGPGTRLTVT.

This clone was picked up one time. Its ends do not fully match the called genes, so a read error is possible. This chain joins TRBV7-7 and TRBJ2-5; 10 nucleotides align to TRBD1. Germline V gene lookup returns CDR1 SSHAT and CDR2 FNYEAQ (reference sequence). This CDR3 contains 12 residues. The CDR3 sequence is CASSSGTGEQYF. Written as DNA, the CDR3 is TGTGCTAGCAGCTCCGGGACAGGGGAGCAGTACTTC.

This chain links TRBV30 with TRBJ2-3; 10 bases line up with TRBD2. Per the germline V gene, CDR1 is GTSNPN and CDR2 is SVGIG (reference sequence). CDR3 length: 16 residues. Unmatched junction bases numbered 8, after V lost 0 bases and J lost 5 bases. The CDR3 nucleotides are TGTGCCTGGAGTGTAAAAGGAGCGGGGGGGGTAGATACGCAGTATTTT. Translating gives CAWSVKGAGGVDTQYF.

The chain carries TRBV21-1 and TRBJ1-5; the table's D call, TRBD1, has no DNA check behind it. TRBV21-1 is designated a pseudogene. The CDR3 totals 18 residues. CDR3 in DNA: TGTGCCAGCAGCAAGAACCGACAGGCGCCTAATAGCAATCAGCCCCAGCATTTT. This translates into CASSKNRQAPNSNQPQHF.

With regard to this clone: A read error may account for a junction end that differs from germline. V usage is TRBV7-9 and J usage is TRBJ2-5; TRBD2 aligns across 7 bases. Per germline, CDR1 SEHNR and CDR2 FQNEAQ (reference sequence). The CDR3 is 15 amino acids. The CDR3 is CAGSSPGGLMETQYF. CDR3 bases: TGTGCCGGCAGCTCACCGGGGGGTTTGATGGAGACCCAGTACTTC.

V and J are TRBV30 and TRBJ2-5; D is undetermined. CDR3 length equals 13 residues. V lost 1 base to trimming and J lost 3 bases, with 9 bases between them. Germline lookup yields CDR1 GTSNPN and CDR2 SVGIG (reference sequence). CDR3 loop: CAWSGVLEETQYF. CDR3 nucleotide sequence: TGTGCCTGGAGTGGTGTTCTAGAAGAGACCCAGTACTTC.

Note on this clone: The junction shows a germline mismatch at one end, possibly a read error. The chain recombines TRBV6-1 with TRBJ2-2, with TRBD2 matching over 7 bases. This CDR3 comprises 13 residues. Germline V gene lookup returns CDR1 MNHNS and CDR2 SASEGT. Written as DNA, the CDR3 is TGCGGAGGTAGCGGGCCTAACACCGGGGAGCTGTTTTTT. Translation: CGGSGPNTGELFF.

Details on this clone: Germline is not matched at one junction end, which may reflect a read error. The genes are TRBV4-1 and TRBJ2-7, with unresolved D. Germline assignment: CDR1 MGHRA and CDR2 YSYEKL. This CDR3 has 11 residues. The CDR3 protein is CASSFVDEQYF. CDR3 coding DNA: TGTGCCAGCAGCTTCGTGGATGAGCAGTACTTC.

The chain has TRBV10-1 and TRBJ2-3, with a tentative D call TRBD2 (6 bases). Germline-derived CDR1 and CDR2 are WNHNN and SYGVQD (reference sequence). The CDR3 runs to 15 residues. Trimming took 2 bases from V and 2 from J, leaving 11 bases between them. CDR3 nucleotides: TGCGCCAGCAGTGAGGGGGGGACTGCCACAGATACGCAGTATTTT. This sequence encodes CASSEGGTATDTQYF.

V usage is TRBV10-3 and J usage is TRBJ1-3; 9 bases match TRBD1. V dropped 2 bases and J dropped 1; count of bases not matched to a gene: 9. The CDR3 is 18 amino acids. CDR1 and CDR2 (germline): ENHRY, SYGVKD. CDR3 sequence (DNA): TGTGCCATCAGTGAGCTCATGGGACAGGGTCTTTCTGGAAACACCATATATTTT. This gives the protein CAISELMGQGLSGNTIYF.

The V gene is TRBV2, the J gene TRBJ1-5; TRBD1 is a possible D gene (6 bases). This CDR3 comprises 15 residues. Trimming removed 5 bases from V and 0 bases from J, with 11 bases in between. Germline CDR1 and CDR2: SNHLY and FYNNEI. The CDR3: CASSRQDHSNQPQHF. CDR3 nucleotide sequence: TGTGCCAGCAGTCGACAGGACCATAGCAATCAGCCCCAGCATTTT.

V gene TRBV10-3 combines with J gene TRBJ2-4, with 10 bases aligning to TRBD1. The ends lost 10 bases at V and 0 bases at J; junction bases unmatched: 3. The CDR3 covers 14 residues. Germline values: CDR1 ENHRY, CDR2 SYGVKD. The CDR3 DNA follows: TGTGCCAACAGGACAGGGGGAGCCAAAAACATTCAGTACTTC. Translating gives CANRTGGAKNIQYF.

The rearrangement uses TRBV6-1 and TRBJ2-5; D could derive from TRBD1 or TRBD2 (6 bases each). The CDR3 spans 14 residues. With 7 bases removed from V and 5 bases from J, the gap between germline ends came to 17 bases. Germline CDR1 and CDR2: MNHNS and SASEGT. The chain's CDR3 is CASNTGAIGETQYF. DNA of the CDR3: TGTGCCAGCAATACGGGGGCGATTGGGGAGACCCAGTACTTC.

The chain couples TRBV30 to TRBJ2-7, with no clear D. Per the germline V gene, CDR1 is GTSNPN and CDR2 is SVGIG (reference sequence). CDR3 length: 12 residues. V shed 2 bases and J shed 9 bases, with 14 bases lying between them. The CDR3 region is CAWSPLVTGQYF. CDR3 sequence (DNA): TGTGCCTGGAGTCCTCTCGTCACGGGGCAGTACTTC. The variable domain in full, completed from reference TRBV30 and TRBJ2-7, reads SQTIHQWPATLVQPVGSPLSLECTVEGTSNPNLYWYRQAAGRGLQLLFYSVGIGQISSEVPQNLSASRPQDRQFILSSKKLLLSDSGFYLCAWSPLVTGQYFGPGTRLTVT.

The rearrangement joins TRBV7-6 to TRBJ2-3; D possibly corresponds to TRBD2 (6 bases). The CDR3 runs 16 residues. From germline, CDR1 is SGHVS and CDR2 FNYEAQ. Trimming left V 1 base short and J 2 bases short, with 13 bases between. The CDR3 DNA reads as TGTGCCAGCAGCTTAGTCGGAGGGGCCCCCACAGATACGCAGTATTTT. This encodes CASSLVGGAPTDTQYF.